The clone carrying this T cell receptor (beta chain) was found a few times. Its specificity is not known. The sample belongs to a study of cytomegalovirus exposure and HLA in healthy donors. As for the study in general: There were approximately 81 million unique TCRs (from HLA-typed donors) in an early data release. Ancestry clustering placed 70% to 85% of over 300 genotyped donors in the Caucasian-associated cluster.

The PCR employed 60 Vbeta primers together with 13 Jbeta primers. TCRdb's copy holds only in-frame clones and misses some; the assay was immunoSEQ multiplex PCR. The sample holds 130,000 to 150,000 clones, around 67% seen once. Overall study results and limits: V- and J-gene trimming in TCR beta was tied to a missense DCLRE1C variant by an analysis performed later.

Healthy people donating bone marrow made up the donors. The sample taken for sequencing was PBMCs. This clonotype was obtained from a man younger than 35 in good health and CMV-seropositive.

The CDR3 loop reads CASTPPNPGQREKLFF. CDR3 coding DNA: TGTGCCAGCACCCCTCCCAACCCGGGACAGCGAGAAAAACTGTTTTTT. The genes are TRBV28 and TRBJ1-4, with 7 bases identical to TRBD1. CDR1 is MDHEN, CDR2 SYDVKM, per germline. The V gene end was trimmed by 7 bases and the J gene end by 8 bases; junction bases not matched to a gene: 16. The CDR3 has 16 amino acids.